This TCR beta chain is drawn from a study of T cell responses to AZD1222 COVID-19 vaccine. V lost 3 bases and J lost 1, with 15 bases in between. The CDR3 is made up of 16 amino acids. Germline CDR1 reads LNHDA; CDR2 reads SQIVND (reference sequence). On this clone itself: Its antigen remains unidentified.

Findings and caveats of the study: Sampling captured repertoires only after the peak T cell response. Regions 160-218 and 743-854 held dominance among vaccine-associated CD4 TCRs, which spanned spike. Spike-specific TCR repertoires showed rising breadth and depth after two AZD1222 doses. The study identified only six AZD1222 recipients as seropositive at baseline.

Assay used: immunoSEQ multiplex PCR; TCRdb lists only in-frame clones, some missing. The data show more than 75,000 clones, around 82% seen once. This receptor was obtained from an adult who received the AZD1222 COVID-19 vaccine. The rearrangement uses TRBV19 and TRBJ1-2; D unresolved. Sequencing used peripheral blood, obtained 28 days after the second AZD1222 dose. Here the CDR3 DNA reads TGTGCCAGTAGTATCCGCAGCCTCGCTGATAACTATGGCTACACCTTC. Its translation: CASSIRSLADNYGYTF.